These 9 T cell receptor beta chains were sequenced from one sample in a study of T cells in Graves' hyperthyroidism and ophthalmopathy. Researchers amplified the TCR beta CDR3 regions from RNA transcripts. First-round RT-PCR with HTBI primers amplified the TCR CDR3 region. One entry per CDR3 protein, called by TCRdb with MiXCR from the multiplex PCR reads. The data show a few hundred thousand distinct CDR3 sequences, with approximately 18% seen just once and 35% to 45% held by the top ten. What was sequenced was blood. These TCRs come from a man aged 18 to 30 with Graves' ophthalmopathy.

This clonotype came up many times. This chain links TRBV2 with TRBJ1-6; perhaps TRBD1 as D (6 bases). This CDR3 is 13 amino acids long. Germline V gene data show CDR1 as SNHLY and CDR2 as FYNNEI. The ends were cut back, 8 bases at V and 5 bases at J, with 10 bases in the middle. The CDR3 DNA sequence: TGTGCCAGCGGCGGACAGAATAATTCACCCCTCCACTTT. This encodes CASGGQNNSPLHF.

This clonotype was recorded at least ten times. One end of the junction varies from germline; a read error may be responsible. The chain combines TRBV20-1 with TRBJ2-7; D might be TRBD1 or TRBD2, each matching 6 bases. Germline V CDR1 and CDR2: DFQATT, SNEGSKA (reference sequence). The CDR3 length is 14 residues. CDR3 amino acids: CNARTRGGGYEQYF. The CDR3 DNA reads as TGCAATGCTAGAACCCGAGGGGGAGGCTACGAGCAGTACTTC.

The CDR3 DNA follows: TGTGCCAGCAGGACTAACACTGAAGCTTTCTTT. Translation: CASRTNTEAFF. The chain links TRBV6-1 to TRBJ1-1, with no clear D. Trimming removed 6 bases from V and 2 bases from J, with 4 bases in between. The CDR3 length is 11 residues. Germline loops: CDR1 MNHNS, CDR2 SASEGT.

This clonotype was counted a few times. J is TRBJ1-1 and V is TRBV10-3; D is perhaps TRBD1 (5 bases). CDR1 is ENHRY and CDR2 is SYGVKD in the germline V gene. There are 13 residues in the CDR3. V dropped 3 bases and J dropped 3 bases, with 8 bases sitting between them. Here the CDR3 DNA reads TGTGCCATCAGTGAATTGACAGACACTGAAGCTTTCTTT. This translates into CAISELTDTEAFF.

The chain is built from TRBV4-1 and TRBJ2-3; 9 nucleotides agree with TRBD2. The V gene's germline CDR1 is MGHRA and CDR2 YSYEKL. This CDR3 is built from 15 residues. V trimming: 4 bases; J trimming: 4 bases; junction bases outside the gene matches: 6. CDR3 protein: CASSLSGGRADTQYF. For the CDR3, the DNA is TGCGCCAGCAGCCTCAGCGGGGGGCGGGCAGATACGCAGTATTTT.

This clonotype was seen at least ten times. In DNA form, the CDR3 reads TGTGCCAGCATTCGGGGACAAGAGACCCAGTACTTC. It translates to CASIRGQETQYF. This chain joins TRBV2 and TRBJ2-5; D possibly corresponds to TRBD2 (5 bases). The CDR3 consists of 12 residues. CDR1 and CDR2 (germline): SNHLY, FYNNEI. Trimming cost V 7 bases and J 2 bases, with 8 bases left between them.

This clonotype was observed many times. This sequence joins TRBV12-5 and TRBJ2-3, with 9 positions matching TRBD2. There are 14 residues in the CDR3. V gave up 5 bases and J gave up 5 bases; unmatched junction bases: 5. Germline values: CDR1 LGHNT, CDR2 FRNRAP. The DNA for the CDR3 is TGTGCTAGTGGTCGCGGGGGGGTGGGAGATACGCAGTATTTT. The encoded protein is CASGRGGVGDTQYF.

This clonotype was recorded only once. A read error is possible here, since a much larger clone lies one base away. V and J are TRBV7-9 and TRBJ2-3; 10 nucleotides line up with TRBD2. The CDR3 has 17 residues. Germline V CDR1 and CDR2: SEHNR, FQNEAQ (reference sequence). V was clipped by 4 bases and J by 1 base; unmatched bases: 8. Here the CDR3 reads CASSSGLAELGTDTQYF. CDR3 nucleotide sequence: TGTGCCAGCAGCTCCGGACTAGCGGAACTTGGCACAGATACGCAGTATTTT.

This clonotype came up many times. The chain is built from TRBV5-1 and TRBJ1-5; the D is unclear. The CDR3 length is 14 residues. V lost 2 bases, J lost 7 bases, and 13 bases lay in between. The germline gives CDR1 SGHRS, CDR2 YFSETQ. This CDR3 reads CASSFSSGQQPQHF. CDR3 bases: TGCGCCAGCAGCTTTTCGTCAGGTCAACAGCCCCAGCATTTT.